The rows below give T cell receptor beta chains drawn from one sample of a study of blood T cell repertoires in COVID-19. Sequencing was performed with immunoSEQ multiplex PCR; in TCRdb, only in-frame clones are kept and a portion is missing. The repertoire holds roughly 220,000 clones, with approximately 90% as singletons. Material: peripheral blood. The receptors shown here come from a young man who had recovered from COVID-19. The CDR3 runs from the conserved cysteine through the conserved F or W. The order of the fields is clone size, J gene, V gene, CDR3 length, D gene, CDR3 DNA, CDR3 protein. A D gene is named only where the DNA matches it firmly. Clone size is not always given. Where it is, it says once, few, many or a class for expanded clones.

clone_size: .; j_call: TRBJ1-1; v_call: TRBV5-1; cdr3_length: 12; d_call: .; cdr3_nt: TGCGCCAGCAGGGAGGGGAACACTGAAGCTTTCTTT; cdr3_aa: CASREGNTEAFF
clone_size: .; j_call: TRBJ1-6; v_call: TRBV6-5; cdr3_length: 15; d_call: .; cdr3_nt: TGTGCCAGCAGGGGGGAGGGACGGCAAAATTCACCCCTCCACTTT; cdr3_aa: CASRGEGRQNSPLHF
clone_size: .; j_call: TRBJ1-2; v_call: TRBV5-1; cdr3_length: 17; d_call: .; cdr3_nt: TGCGCCAGCAGCTTGGAAACCCTCGGGGGGGGCAACTATGGCTACACCTTC; cdr3_aa: CASSLETLGGGNYGYTF
clone_size: .; j_call: TRBJ2-3; v_call: TRBV5-1; cdr3_length: 15; d_call: TRBD2; cdr3_nt: TGCGCCAGCAGCCTTACTAGCGGGGGGATGGATACGCAGTATTTT; cdr3_aa: CASSLTSGGMDTQYF
clone_size: .; j_call: TRBJ1-2; v_call: TRBV7-2; cdr3_length: 14; d_call: TRBD1; cdr3_nt: TGTGCCAGCAGCCCGGACAGGGCTGACTATGGCTACACCTTC; cdr3_aa: CASSPDRADYGYTF
clone_size: .; j_call: TRBJ1-2; v_call: TRBV5-8; cdr3_length: 15; d_call: .; cdr3_nt: TGTGCCCTAGATCCGGCCGTGAACGTTCTAAATGGCTACACCTTC; cdr3_aa: CALDPAVNVLNGYTF
clone_size: .; j_call: TRBJ2-2; v_call: TRBV12-2; cdr3_length: 14; d_call: .; cdr3_nt: TGTGCAAGTCAGGACAGCAGGAACACCGGGGAGCTGTTTTTT; cdr3_aa: CASQDSRNTGELFF
clone_size: .; j_call: TRBJ1-1; v_call: TRBV4-3; cdr3_length: 14; d_call: TRBD1; cdr3_nt: TGCGCCAGCAGCCGAGACAGGGGTTGGACTGAAGCTTTCTTT; cdr3_aa: CASSRDRGWTEAFF
clone_size: .; j_call: TRBJ2-7; v_call: TRBV19; cdr3_length: 15; d_call: TRBD1; cdr3_nt: TGTGCCAGTAGTTCATCAGGGACAGGGGACCACGAGCAGTACTTC; cdr3_aa: CASSSSGTGDHEQYF
clone_size: .; j_call: TRBJ2-7; v_call: TRBV5-1; cdr3_length: 14; d_call: .; cdr3_nt: TGCGCCAGCAGCTCCCAGGGAAGGTCCTACGAGCAGTACTTC; cdr3_aa: CASSSQGRSYEQYF
clone_size: once; j_call: TRBJ2-5; v_call: TRBV4-1; cdr3_length: 14; d_call: .; cdr3_nt: TGCGCCAGCAGCCAAGAGCGGGGCGGGGAGACCCAGTACTTC; cdr3_aa: CASSQERGGETQYF
clone_size: .; j_call: TRBJ1-1; v_call: TRBV29-1; cdr3_length: 16; d_call: TRBD1; cdr3_nt: TGCAGCGTTGGGGTGACAGGGTGGTTAGGCGACACTGAAGCTTTCTTT; cdr3_aa: CSVGVTGWLGDTEAFF
clone_size: .; j_call: TRBJ1-1; v_call: TRBV5-1; cdr3_length: 14; d_call: .; cdr3_nt: TGCGCCAGTGGGATAGACAGGACCAACACTGAAGCTTTCTTT; cdr3_aa: CASGIDRTNTEAFF
clone_size: .; j_call: TRBJ2-5; v_call: TRBV6-5; cdr3_length: 13; d_call: TRBD1; cdr3_nt: TGTGCCAGCAGGGGACAGGGTAGGGAGACCCAGTACTTC; cdr3_aa: CASRGQGRETQYF
clone_size: few; j_call: TRBJ2-7; v_call: TRBV7-2; cdr3_length: 17; d_call: .; cdr3_nt: TGTGCCAGCAGCTTTAGGTCCGGCAGGGGGGAATCCTACGAGCAGTACTTC; cdr3_aa: CASSFRSGRGESYEQYF
clone_size: .; j_call: TRBJ1-3; v_call: TRBV6-1; cdr3_length: 18; d_call: .; cdr3_nt: TGTGCCAGCAGTGAATTGAGGTACTTACTCTACTCTGGAAACACCATATATTTT; cdr3_aa: CASSELRYLLYSGNTIYF
clone_size: .; j_call: TRBJ1-1; v_call: TRBV6-1; cdr3_length: 15; d_call: .; cdr3_nt: TGTGCCAGCAGTGAACTTGGGCACACTAACACTGAAGCTTTCTTT; cdr3_aa: CASSELGHTNTEAFF
clone_size: .; j_call: TRBJ2-1; v_call: TRBV29-1; cdr3_length: 12; d_call: .; cdr3_nt: TGCAGCGTTGGCGTTACCTACAATGAGCAGTTCTTC; cdr3_aa: CSVGVTYNEQFF
clone_size: .; j_call: TRBJ2-3; v_call: TRBV7-2; cdr3_length: 18; d_call: TRBD2; cdr3_nt: TGTGCCAGCAGCTTATTACTAGCGGGGGGGTATAGCACAGATACGCAGTATTTT; cdr3_aa: CASSLLLAGGYSTDTQYF